One sample yielded the 27 T cell receptor beta chains listed below, sequenced in a study of shared clonotypes between healthy human individuals. Profiling relied on immunoSEQ multiplex PCR, and the TCRdb table lists in-frame clones only, not all of them. Of over 2 million clones in the sample, roughly 92% were seen once. What was sequenced was naive CD4+ T cells from PBMCs. Stated subset: CD45RA+ positively selected. The receptor set was obtained from a man aged 18 to 30 in good health. Some clones in this sample may be carry-over from other donors' samples.

V and J are TRBV4-2 and TRBJ2-7; D tentatively reads TRBD1 or TRBD2 (5 bases each). The CDR3 has 15 residues. The germline gives CDR1 LGHNA, CDR2 YNFKEQ. V was trimmed by 1 base and J by 1 base, leaving 11 bases between them. The CDR3 DNA sequence: TGTGCCAGCAGCCAAGGGGACCTCGATTCCTACGAGCAGTACTTC. Translated, it gives CASSQGDLDSYEQYF.

The chain uses TRBV5-4 and TRBJ2-2, with 11 bases that match TRBD2. The CDR3 totals 16 residues. V shed 0 bases, J shed 3 bases, and the junction held 1 base outside the gene matches. CDR1 and CDR2 from the germline V gene are SGHNT and YYREEE (reference sequence). CDR3 sequence (DNA): TGTGCCAGCAGCTTGGTACTAGCGGGAGACACCGGGGAGCTGTTTTTT. This encodes CASSLVLAGDTGELFF. Full variable domain (remainder filled in from reference TRBV5-4 and TRBJ2-2): ETGVTQSPTHLIKTRGQQVTLRCSSQSGHNTVSWYQQALGQGPQFIFQYYREEENGRGNFPPRFSGLQFPNYSSELNVNALELDDSALYLCASSLVLAGDTGELFFGEGSRLTVL.

V gene TRBV28 combines with J gene TRBJ1-1; TRBD1 aligns across 7 bases. V shed 6 bases and J 5 bases; nucleotides not matched to a gene: 9. Germline V gene lookup returns CDR1 MDHEN and CDR2 SYDVKM. The CDR3 consists of 14 residues. DNA of the CDR3: TGTGCCAGCAGCTCTGGTCAGGGGGAAACTGAAGCTTTCTTT. Translated: CASSSGQGETEAFF.

The V gene is TRBV28, the J gene TRBJ2-7, with 8 positions matching TRBD2. CDR3 length equals 14 residues. V shed 1 base, J shed 3 bases, and the junction held 2 bases outside the gene matches. CDR1 and CDR2 from the germline V gene are MDHEN and SYDVKM. This chain's CDR3 is CASSLSGGGYEQYF. CDR3 DNA sequence: TGTGCCAGCAGTTTATCGGGAGGGGGCTACGAGCAGTACTTC.

This chain connects TRBV19 to TRBJ2-3; 13 nucleotides match TRBD2. The germline CDR1 and CDR2 sequences are LNHDA and SQIVND (reference sequence). V dropped 6 bases and J dropped 6; count of bases not matched to a gene: 9. The CDR3 sequence is 16 residues long. The CDR3 DNA sequence: TGTGCCAGTAGCCGGACAGGACTAGCGGGAGAGGATACGCAGTATTTT. Translation: CASSRTGLAGEDTQYF.

The chain has TRBV5-1 and TRBJ1-3; D is ambiguous. From germline, CDR1 is SGHRS and CDR2 YFSETQ. The CDR3 is 14 amino acids. V lost 2 bases to trimming and J lost 1 base, with 7 bases between them. The CDR3 spells CASSFDLSGNTIYF. The CDR3 region has the DNA TGCGCCAGCAGCTTTGACCTATCTGGAAACACCATATATTTT.

The chain carries TRBV5-4 and TRBJ2-7, with D unclear. The CDR3 sequence is 13 residues long. Germline loops: CDR1 SGHNT, CDR2 YYREEE (reference sequence). Trimming removed 2 bases from V and 3 bases from J, with 9 bases in between. CDR3 protein: CASSLGWDYEQYF. Here the CDR3 DNA reads TGTGCCAGCAGCTTAGGCTGGGACTACGAGCAGTACTTC.

The genes are TRBV27 and TRBJ2-2; maybe TRBD1 (6 bases). The CDR3 is 17 amino acids. CDR1 and CDR2 from the germline V gene are MNHEY and SMNVEV (reference sequence). Trimming took off 0 bases at V and 1 base at J, with 12 bases between the two ends. The CDR3 bases are TGTGCCAGCAGTTTATCGGGGACAAGGTTGAACACCGGGGAGCTGTTTTTT. This encodes CASSLSGTRLNTGELFF.

This chain connects TRBV7-8 to TRBJ2-7; 7 nucleotides agree with TRBD1. The CDR3 is 16 residues long. The V and J ends lost 1 base and 3 bases, in that order; junction bases with no gene match: 9. The germline CDR1 and CDR2 sequences are SGHVS and FQNEAQ. The CDR3 region is CASSLDQGTDLYEQYF. The CDR3 DNA sequence: TGTGCCAGCAGCTTAGACCAGGGGACAGACCTCTACGAGCAGTACTTC.

The gene calls are TRBV4-1 and TRBJ2-3; a possible D gene is TRBD2 (5 bases). The CDR3 extends over 17 amino acids. V gave up 1 base and J gave up 5 bases, with 19 bases separating them. The germline CDR1 and CDR2 sequences are MGHRA and YSYEKL. This CDR3 reads CASSQGVSSQGRDTQYF. As DNA, the CDR3 is TGCGCCAGCAGCCAAGGGGTTAGCTCACAAGGGAGAGATACGCAGTATTTT.

This rearrangement joins TRBV5-5 to TRBJ2-1; D remains unclear. Between the trimmed V and J ends, which lost 0 bases and 4 bases, there was a span of 11 bases. In germline, CDR1 is SGHKS, CDR2 YYEKEE (reference sequence). The CDR3 length is 15 residues. CDR3 nucleotide sequence: TGTGCCAGCAGCTTGGACCCGGGCCTTTACAATGAGCAGTTCTTC. As protein: CASSLDPGLYNEQFF.

This chain uses TRBV6-6 with TRBJ2-3; TRBD1 matches at 7 bases. The germline CDR1 and CDR2 sequences are MNHNY and SVGAGI (reference sequence). V shed 6 bases, J shed 4 bases, and the junction held 7 bases outside the gene matches. The CDR3 contains 14 residues. Written as DNA, the CDR3 is TGTGCCAGCAGGCGCCGACAGGGACCAGATACGCAGTATTTT. Protein product: CASRRRQGPDTQYF.

The V call is TRBV7-2, the J call TRBJ2-7; no clear D. The V end was cut by 4 bases, the J end by 1 base, with 5 bases between. CDR3 size: 12 residues. Looked up from germline, CDR1 is SGHTA and CDR2 is FQGNSA. CDR3 sequence: CASSYHSYEQYF. The CDR3 nucleotides are TGTGCCAGCAGCTACCATTCCTACGAGCAGTACTTC.

V usage is TRBV7-9 and J usage is TRBJ2-7; the match to TRBD1 covers 8 bases. This CDR3 has 15 amino acids. V lost 5 bases and J lost 4; bases outside the gene matches: 10. Germline CDR1 and CDR2: SEHNR and FQNEAQ (reference sequence). Here the CDR3 reads CASSPRDRPNYEQYF. CDR3 coding DNA: TGTGCCAGCAGCCCCCGGGACAGGCCTAATTACGAGCAGTACTTC.

The chain couples TRBV21-1 to TRBJ2-7; TRBD1 is taken as the D call from the table, unchecked against the DNA. TRBV21-1 is recorded as a pseudogene. This CDR3 comprises 14 residues. CDR3 in amino acids: CASYRLGHPYEQYF. CDR3 DNA sequence: TGTGCCAGCTATAGGCTGGGACACCCTTACGAGCAGTACTTC.

The table lists this clone with a count of one. The chain joins TRBV7-3 to TRBJ2-7, with 7 bases identical to TRBD2. The CDR3 sequence is 15 residues long. Germline V gene sequence: CDR1 SGHTA, CDR2 FQGTGA. With V trimmed by 6 bases and J by 5 bases, 13 bases remained unmatched. The CDR3 nucleotides are TGTGCCAGCAGTCCACTGGGGGGGATCTACGACGAGCAGTACTTC. Its protein product is CASSPLGGIYDEQYF.

V is TRBV28 and J is TRBJ1-4; no definite D call. The CDR3 is 14 residues long. Trimming pared 8 bases from V and 0 bases from J, leaving 10 bases between. Germline-derived CDR1 and CDR2 are MDHEN and SYDVKM. The CDR3, as DNA: TGTGCCAGCTTGGATTCAGCAACTAATGAAAAACTGTTTTTT. It yields the protein CASLDSATNEKLFF.

Remarks on this clone: This sample also contains other DNA sequences that code for the same CDR3. The chain combines TRBV15 with TRBJ1-5; D unclear. The CDR3 has 14 amino acids. V lost 3 bases and J 1 base, leaving 7 bases between the germline ends. Germline CDR1 LNHNV, CDR2 YYDKDF (reference sequence). The CDR3 is CATSRGGSNQPQHF. Here the CDR3 DNA reads TGTGCCACCAGCAGGGGAGGGAGCAATCAGCCCCAGCATTTT.

A remark on this clone: The same CDR3 can be traced to other DNA sequences in this sample. The rearrangement links TRBV2 to TRBJ1-1; 11 positions match TRBD1. Trimming removed 6 bases from V and 8 bases from J; junction bases left unmatched: 2. The CDR3 consists of 12 residues. CDR1 SNHLY and CDR2 FYNNEI come from the germline V gene. CDR3 region: CASRDRGPEAFF. In DNA form, the CDR3 reads TGTGCCAGCAGGGACAGGGGGCCCGAAGCTTTCTTT.

V usage is TRBV7-9 and J usage is TRBJ2-5, with 8 bases matching TRBD1. The V and J ends lost 5 bases and 3 bases, in that order; junction bases with no gene match: 5. This CDR3 spans 14 amino acids. Per the germline V gene, CDR1 is SEHNR and CDR2 is FQNEAQ (reference sequence). The CDR3 spells CASSEDRGKETQYF. The DNA for the CDR3 is TGTGCCAGCAGCGAAGACAGGGGAAAAGAGACCCAGTACTTC.

The chain employs TRBV5-6 and TRBJ2-1; D gene ambiguous. CDR3 length equals 14 residues. CDR1 and CDR2 from the germline V gene are SGHDT and YYEEEE. The ends were cut back, 2 bases at V and 2 bases at J, with 8 bases in the middle. CDR3 loop: CASSFDSAYNEQFF. In nucleotides, the CDR3 is TGTGCCAGCAGCTTCGATTCGGCCTACAATGAGCAGTTCTTC.

The chain employs TRBV28 and TRBJ2-3; D is undetermined. Trimming shortened V by 3 bases and J by 0 bases, and 7 bases separated the two germline ends. The CDR3 has 14 residues. Germline assignment: CDR1 MDHEN and CDR2 SYDVKM. The CDR3 loop reads CASSFRWSTDTQYF. The CDR3 DNA sequence: TGTGCCAGCAGTTTCCGGTGGAGCACAGATACGCAGTATTTT.

This chain connects TRBV5-6 to TRBJ1-2; D is ambiguous. CDR3 length equals 15 residues. Trimming shortened V by 3 bases and J by 8 bases, and 20 bases separated the two germline ends. Germline V gene sequence: CDR1 SGHDT, CDR2 YYEEEE. In DNA form, the CDR3 reads TGTGCCAGCAGCTCGTGGTCGGTACCGCCAAGCGGCTACACCTTC. This sequence encodes CASSSWSVPPSGYTF. Supplemented by reference TRBV5-6 and TRBJ1-2, the full variable domain reads DAGVTQSPTHLIKTRGQQVTLRCSPKSGHDTVSWYQQALGQGPQFIFQYYEEEERQRGNFPDRFSGHQFPNYSSELNVNALLLGDSALYLCASSSWSVPPSGYTFGSGTRLTVV.

The chain has TRBV6-1 and TRBJ1-2; D is perhaps TRBD1 (6 bases). The CDR3 is 12 amino acids. CDR1 MNHNS and CDR2 SASEGT come from the germline V gene. V was shortened by 2 bases and J by 8 bases, with 9 bases between the two germline ends. DNA for the CDR3: TGTGCCAGCAGTGAAAGGACAGAAGGCTACACCTTC. It codes for CASSERTEGYTF.

Here the CDR3 reads CASSPTTDGYTF. CDR3 in DNA: TGTGCCAGCTCACCGACGACAGATGGCTACACCTTC. The V call is TRBV18, the J call TRBJ1-2, with a tentative D call TRBD1 (5 bases). The CDR3 contains 12 residues. The V gene's germline CDR1 is KGHSH and CDR2 LQKENI. V lost 3 bases and J lost 6, with 8 bases in between.

This chain links TRBV25-1 with TRBJ2-5; 9 positions agree with TRBD1. Trimming cost V 5 bases and J 4 bases; bases outside gene matches: 5. Germline loops: CDR1 MGHDK, CDR2 SYGVNS. The CDR3 is 14 amino acids. The CDR3 nucleotides are TGTGCCAGCAGTCAACCGGGACAGGGAGAGACCCAGTACTTC. Protein sequence: CASSQPGQGETQYF.

The V and J genes are TRBV28 and TRBJ1-4; D is perhaps TRBD1 (5 bases). The CDR3 has 18 amino acids. V was cut by 8 bases and J by 7 bases, with 29 bases left in between. CDR1 and CDR2 (germline): MDHEN, SYDVKM. The CDR3 region has the DNA TGTGCCAGCTCCTCATTGGCCGGGGCCGGGCCGCTGGGTGAAAAACTGTTTTTT. This sequence encodes CASSSLAGAGPLGEKLFF.